The next 16 T cell receptor beta chains were all read from a single sample in a study of tumor and adjacent non-tumor tissue in lung cancer. Three rounds of nested PCR, following a modified ARM-PCR protocol, produced the TCRbeta library. TCRdb re-analysed the multiplex PCR reads in MiXCR, keeping a single row per CDR3 protein. The sample carries 65,000 to 85,000 distinct CDR3 sequences, about 77% recorded once. This sample's RNA came from whole unsorted tissue. The normal lung tissue was taken more than 3 cm from the tumor edge. The specimen sequenced was distant non-tumor lung tissue. Receptors originate from a man between 60 and 70 years old with non-small cell lung cancer.

In its sample, this clonotype was seen a few times. The chain uses TRBV29-1 and TRBJ1-1; 9 bases line up with TRBD1. Trimming cost V 7 bases and J 1 base; bases outside gene matches: 4. Per the germline V gene, CDR1 is SQVTM and CDR2 is ANQGSEA. CDR3 size: 13 residues. As DNA, the CDR3 is TGCAGCGGGGGACAGGGATCGAACACTGAAGCTTTCTTT. It encodes CSGGQGSNTEAFF.

On this clonotype: This is likely a read error, given that the CDR3 carries no conserved phenylalanine or tryptophan at its end. The chain carries TRBV29-1 and TRBJ2-7; 9 bases align to TRBD1. The CDR3 contains 15 residues. Germline CDR1 SQVTM, CDR2 ANQGSEA. The CDR3 spells CGATRGGQGSHEQYS. The CDR3 DNA follows: TGCGGCGCAACGAGGGGGGGACAGGGTTCCCACGAGCAGTACTCC.

V usage is TRBV6-1 and J usage is TRBJ1-5; tentatively, D is TRBD1 (5 bases). Germline CDR1 MNHNS, CDR2 SASEGT. The CDR3 extends over 16 amino acids. V was trimmed by 4 bases and J by 3 bases, leaving 16 bases between them. The CDR3 loop is CASSARVRELNQPQHF. The DNA of the CDR3 is TGTGCCAGCAGTGCACGGGTCAGGGAGCTCAATCAGCCCCAGCATTTT.

Judged by abundance, this clonotype is medium-sized. V gene TRBV20-1 combines with J gene TRBJ1-5, with D unresolved. Between the trimmed V and J ends, which lost 2 bases and 4 bases, there was a span of 15 bases. The CDR3 has 15 amino acids. Germline V lookup: CDR1 DFQATT, CDR2 SNEGSKA (reference sequence). The CDR3 reads CSARSPGRVNQPQHF. The CDR3 nucleotides are TGCAGTGCTAGAAGTCCCGGACGGGTAAATCAGCCCCAGCATTTT.

Worth noting for this clonotype: The junction does not match germline at one end; this may be a read error. J is TRBJ2-7 and V is TRBV12-3 or TRBV12-4, with 9 bases fitting TRBD1. This CDR3 region has 14 residues. The CDR3 here is CASSPGTGSIEHYF. DNA for the CDR3: TGTGCCAGCAGTCCCGGGACAGGGAGTATCGAGCATTACTTC.

The rearrangement uses TRBV20-1 and TRBJ2-3; D unresolved. The DNA end favors TRBJ1-5, so the J call may be wrong. The CDR3 extends over 14 amino acids. Germline CDR1 DFQATT, CDR2 SNEGSKA (reference sequence). The CDR3 bases are TGCAGTGCCCTTTTCTGGGCACACACAGATATGCAGCATTTT. Translating it yields CSALFWAHTDMQHF.

This clonotype was recorded a few times. The CDR3 does not end in the conserved phenylalanine or tryptophan, so this is likely a read error. Because the CDR3's place on the DNA is in doubt, the DNA is left out and the CDR3 is given as listed by TCRdb. The chain couples TRBV5-6 to TRBJ2-7; TRBD1, the table's D call, lacks a check against the DNA. The CDR3 has 14 amino acids, counting both end residues. Germline V gives CDR1 SGHDT, CDR2 YYEEEE. The CDR3 sequence: CASSRDRSSYEQYL.

This clonotype is labeled large. The chain couples TRBV12-3 or TRBV12-4 to TRBJ2-1; 7 bases align to TRBD2. V dropped 5 bases and J dropped 13; count of bases not matched to a gene: 8. The CDR3 is 12 amino acids. As DNA, the CDR3 is TGTGCCAGCAGTCCGGGACTAAAGGGACAGTTCTTC. This translates into CASSPGLKGQFF.

The gene calls are TRBV11-2 and TRBJ2-1; possible D gene TRBD2, 5 bases. The ends were cut back, 5 bases at V and 5 bases at J, with 22 bases in the middle. Germline CDR1 reads SGHAT; CDR2 reads FQNNGV. The CDR3 has 17 residues. The CDR3 here is CASSHGRNSGSNNEQFF. The CDR3, as DNA: TGTGCCAGCAGCCATGGGCGCAACAGTGGGAGCAACAATGAGCAGTTCTTC.

In its sample, this clonotype was seen many times. This chain uses TRBV20-1 with TRBJ1-1; D gene uncertain. The V end lost 3 bases, the J end lost 1 base, and 3 bases lay between the germline ends. This CDR3 is 11 amino acids long. Germline V gives CDR1 DFQATT, CDR2 SNEGSKA (reference sequence). The CDR3 loop is CSARQNTEAFF. CDR3 nucleotides: TGCAGTGCTAGGCAGAACACTGAAGCTTTCTTT.

About this clonotype: A read error may explain this, as a much larger clone is one base away. The chain carries TRBV19 and TRBJ1-5; D call uncertain. CDR3 length: 14 residues. Germline V gene lookup returns CDR1 LNHDA and CDR2 SQIVND (reference sequence). The CDR3 coding sequence is TGTGCCATTAGTGTAGCATTCGGCAATCAGCCCCAGCATTTT. Its translation is CAISVAFGNQPQHF.

This clonotype was seen a handful of times. V usage is TRBV7-8 and J usage is TRBJ1-1; D not certain. V lost 7 bases to trimming and J lost 3 bases, with 15 bases between them. Germline V gene sequence: CDR1 SGHVS, CDR2 FQNEAQ. CDR3 size: 14 residues. The CDR3 sequence is CASIRNGRDTEAFF. In DNA form, the CDR3 reads TGTGCCAGCATCAGAAACGGGCGGGACACTGAAGCTTTCTTT.

With regard to this clonotype: The final CDR3 position lacks the conserved phenylalanine or tryptophan, pointing to a likely read error. The V gene is TRBV4-1, the J gene TRBJ1-6; D is unresolved. This CDR3 is built from 15 residues. Germline CDR1 MGHRA, CDR2 YSYEKL. This CDR3 is CASSQGQDLVSLLHS. CDR3 DNA sequence: TGCGCCAGCAGCCAAGGGCAGGACTTGGTTTCACTCCTCCACTCT.

Points on this clonotype: One end of the junction is discordant with germline, which a read error may explain. The gene calls are TRBV11-2 and TRBJ2-1; D gene unclear. Germline CDR1 is SGHAT and CDR2 is FQNNGV. This CDR3 contains 15 residues. The CDR3 DNA follows: TGTGCCAGCAGCTCTGACATTATCTCCTGCAATGAGCAGTTCTTC. Translated, it gives CASSSDIISCNEQFF.

In the case of this clonotype: Germline and junction disagree at one end, which may indicate a read error. This chain connects TRBV10-3 to TRBJ2-2, with 7 bases aligning to TRBD2. The germline V gene has CDR1 ENHRY and CDR2 SYGVKD. The CDR3 loop spans 14 amino acids. The CDR3 sequence is CAISVAGVDGGLFF. In DNA form, the CDR3 reads TGTGCCATCAGTGTGGCGGGAGTCGATGGGGGGCTGTTTTTT.

This clonotype was seen at least ten times. In DNA, the CDR3 is TGTGCCAGCAGCTTACGCGGTTCCAATGAGCAGTTCTTC. It yields the protein CASSLRGSNEQFF. The chain recombines TRBV5-4 with TRBJ2-1; D is uncertain. CDR3 length: 13 amino acids. Deletions cut 2 bases from V and 6 bases from J, with 9 bases between. Germline values: CDR1 SGHNT, CDR2 YYREEE (reference sequence).